The 30 T cell receptor beta chains in this list originate from one sample, sequenced in a study of blood T cell repertoires in COVID-19. Data came from immunoSEQ multiplex PCR; TCRdb stores just in-frame clones and leaves some out. The repertoire holds about 210,000 clones, with roughly nine tenths as singletons. The sequenced sample was peripheral blood. These receptors were taken from a man aged 40-49 years with acute or convalescent COVID-19.

This chain links TRBV29-1 with TRBJ1-2, with a tentative D call TRBD1 (6 bases). Trimming took 1 base from V and 4 from J, leaving 10 bases between them. The CDR3 covers 13 residues. CDR1 and CDR2 from the germline V gene are SQVTM and ANQGSEA. The CDR3 is CSVEGQVGYGYTF. In DNA, the CDR3 is TGCAGCGTTGAAGGACAGGTCGGCTATGGCTACACCTTC.

The V call is TRBV11-2, the J call TRBJ1-4; TRBD1 matches at 7 bases. Losses at the gene ends were 1 base for V and 6 bases for J; bases not matched to a gene: 8. This CDR3 has 16 residues. The V gene's germline CDR1 is SGHAT and CDR2 FQNNGV. The CDR3 bases are TGTGCCAGCAGCTTAGGCTGGACAGGTTTTGATGAAAAACTGTTTTTT. Protein sequence: CASSLGWTGFDEKLFF.

This chain joins TRBV10-3 and TRBJ2-7; TRBD1 might be the D (5 bases). V was trimmed by 3 bases and J by 0 bases, leaving 12 bases between them. Germline V lookup: CDR1 ENHRY, CDR2 SYGVKD. CDR3 length equals 15 residues. CDR3 in amino acids: CAISDRQLSSYEQYF. The DNA for the CDR3 is TGTGCCATCAGTGACCGACAGTTAAGCTCCTACGAGCAGTACTTC.

This sequence joins TRBV5-4 and TRBJ2-2; TRBD1 aligns across 7 bases. This CDR3 is built from 17 residues. The V and J ends lost 4 bases and 5 bases, in that order; junction bases with no gene match: 14. The germline V gene has CDR1 SGHNT and CDR2 YYREEE (reference sequence). The CDR3 spells CASSPTPDRLETGELFF. CDR3 in DNA: TGTGCCAGCAGCCCAACACCGGACAGGCTTGAGACCGGGGAGCTGTTTTTT. The full variable domain, completed using reference TRBV5-4 and TRBJ2-2, is ETGVTQSPTHLIKTRGQQVTLRCSSQSGHNTVSWYQQALGQGPQFIFQYYREEENGRGNFPPRFSGLQFPNYSSELNVNALELDDSALYLCASSPTPDRLETGELFFGEGSRLTVL.

V and J are TRBV18 and TRBJ1-5; no definite D call. Looked up from germline, CDR1 is KGHSH and CDR2 is LQKENI. The CDR3 is made up of 17 amino acids. V lost 1 base and J 5 bases, leaving 18 bases between the germline ends. CDR3 sequence (DNA): TGTGCCAGCTCACCACTCTACGGAGGCGGTATCGATCAGCCCCAGCATTTT. Residues: CASSPLYGGGIDQPQHF. Full variable domain (remainder filled in from reference TRBV18 and TRBJ1-5): NAGVMQNPRHLVRRRGQEARLRCSPMKGHSHVYWYRQLPEEGLKFMVYLQKENIIDESGMPKERFSAEFPKEGPSILRIQQVVRGDSAAYFCASSPLYGGGIDQPQHFGDGTRLSIL.

The rearrangement uses TRBV14 and TRBJ2-3, with unresolved D. Trimming removed 1 base at V and 8 bases at J, with 7 bases between. The CDR3 length is 12 residues. CDR1 SGHDN and CDR2 FVKESK come from the germline V gene. Here the CDR3 DNA reads TGTGCCAGCAGCCAAGGACACGGTACGCAGTATTTT. Its protein is CASSQGHGTQYF. Variable domain in full (rest from reference TRBV14 and TRBJ2-3): EAGVTQFPSHSVIEKGQTVTLRCDPISGHDNLYWYRRVMGKEIKFLLHFVKESKQDESGMPNNRFLAERTGGTYSTLKVQPAELEDSGVYFCASSQGHGTQYFGPGTRLTVL.

The sample holds a few counts of this clone. The chain employs TRBV12-3 or TRBV12-4 and TRBJ2-1; D possibly corresponds to TRBD2 (6 bases). V lost 6 bases and J lost 4, with 10 bases in between. This CDR3 region has 13 residues. CDR3 loop: CASRPGLYNEQFF. Written as DNA, the CDR3 is TGTGCCAGCAGACCGGGACTGTACAATGAGCAGTTCTTC.

The V and J genes are TRBV28 and TRBJ1-2; tentatively, D is TRBD1 (6 bases). CDR3 length: 16 amino acids. Trimming took 2 bases from V and 0 from J, leaving 13 bases between them. Germline V gives CDR1 MDHEN, CDR2 SYDVKM. The CDR3 sequence is CASSLTGWGANYGYTF. The CDR3 nucleotides read TGTGCCAGCAGTTTAACAGGGTGGGGAGCTAACTATGGCTACACCTTC.

The CDR3 nucleotides are TGTGCCAGTAGTGATTCGGGACAGGGTGGCTATGGCTACACCTTC. Its protein product is CASSDSGQGGYGYTF. V gene TRBV19 combines with J gene TRBJ1-2; 9 bases fit TRBD1. Germline lookup yields CDR1 LNHDA and CDR2 SQIVND (reference sequence). Unmatched junction bases numbered 8, after V lost 5 bases and J lost 4 bases. This CDR3 has 15 amino acids.

This chain links TRBV18 with TRBJ1-2, with 8 bases aligning to TRBD1. CDR1 KGHSH and CDR2 LQKENI come from the germline V gene. This CDR3 has 15 amino acids. The ends lost 3 bases at V and 4 bases at J; junction bases unmatched: 7. CDR3 residues: CASSPTQGAVYGYTF. In DNA form, the CDR3 reads TGTGCCAGCTCACCGACCCAGGGGGCGGTCTATGGCTACACCTTC.

The V call is TRBV30, the J call TRBJ1-1, with D possibly matching TRBD1 (5 bases). Between the trimmed V and J ends, which lost 0 bases and 3 bases, there was a span of 5 bases. This CDR3 has 12 amino acids. CDR1 and CDR2 from the germline V gene are GTSNPN and SVGIG (reference sequence). The CDR3 region is CAWSVQDTEAFF. The DNA of the CDR3 is TGTGCCTGGAGTGTACAGGACACTGAAGCTTTCTTT.

This chain links TRBV6-6 with TRBJ2-1, with TRBD1 identical over 11 bases. Per the germline V gene, CDR1 is MNHNY and CDR2 is SVGAGI (reference sequence). V lost 0 bases, J lost 6 bases, and 1 base stayed unmatched. This CDR3 spans 15 amino acids. CDR3 DNA: TGTGCCAGCAGTTACTCCGGGACAGGGGGCAATGAGCAGTTCTTC. Translation: CASSYSGTGGNEQFF.

This clone has a single count. V gene TRBV7-3 combines with J gene TRBJ2-5; 9 nucleotides agree with TRBD2. V was pared by 2 bases and J by 1 base, with 2 bases of the junction left unmatched. The CDR3 has 15 residues. The germline gives CDR1 SGHTA, CDR2 FQGTGA. In DNA, the CDR3 is TGTGCCAGCAGCTTAGAAGCGGGAGGCCAAGAGACCCAGTACTTC. Amino acids: CASSLEAGGQETQYF.

The CDR3 DNA is TGTGCCAGCAGTACACGACAGGGGAATTCACCCCTCCACTTT. It translates to CASSTRQGNSPLHF. This chain connects TRBV27 to TRBJ1-6; 8 bases map to TRBD1. This CDR3 has 14 residues. V was pared by 5 bases and J by 7 bases, with 4 bases of the junction left unmatched. Germline V gene sequence: CDR1 MNHEY, CDR2 SMNVEV (reference sequence).

The chain uses TRBV4-2 and TRBJ2-7; no firm D call. Trimming left V 4 bases short and J 3 bases short, with 10 bases between. From germline, CDR1 is LGHNA and CDR2 YNFKEQ. The CDR3 totals 13 residues. The DNA of the CDR3 is TGTGCCAGCAGCCTCTCTCAGCGCTACGAGCAGTACTTC. It codes for CASSLSQRYEQYF.

This sequence joins TRBV3-1 (or the pseudogene TRBV3-2) and TRBJ1-5, with D uncertain. This CDR3 is built from 14 residues. Germline V gives CDR1 LGHDT, CDR2 YNNKEL (reference sequence). V was trimmed by 0 bases and J by 4 bases, leaving 7 bases between them. CDR3 coding DNA: TGTGCCAGCAGCCAAGATAGTAAAAATCAGCCCCAGCATTTT. Translation gives CASSQDSKNQPQHF.

This rearrangement joins TRBV6-1 to TRBJ2-2; D unclear. This CDR3 has 14 amino acids. The germline gives CDR1 MNHNS, CDR2 SASEGT. V gave up 3 bases and J gave up 5 bases, with 10 bases separating them. The DNA of the CDR3 is TGTGCCAGCAGTGAGCTCGAGAAAACCGGGGAGCTGTTTTTT. Protein sequence: CASSELEKTGELFF.

The chain carries TRBV7-2 and TRBJ2-3; D might be TRBD2 (6 bases). Germline CDR1 reads SGHTA; CDR2 reads FQGNSA. Trimming shortened V by 1 base and J by 3 bases, and 17 bases separated the two germline ends. The CDR3 covers 17 residues. This chain's CDR3 is CASSLVLPGVRTDTQYF. The DNA for the CDR3 is TGTGCCAGCAGCTTAGTCCTTCCGGGAGTGAGGACAGATACGCAGTATTTT.

The rearrangement joins TRBV7-3 to TRBJ2-2, with a tentative D call TRBD1 (6 bases). CDR1 is SGHTA and CDR2 is FQGTGA in the germline V gene. V shed 3 bases and J shed 7 bases, with 15 bases lying between them. This CDR3 contains 15 residues. The CDR3 spells CASSLLRGTIGELFF. The CDR3 bases are TGTGCCAGCAGCTTGCTCAGGGGAACGATCGGGGAGCTGTTTTTT. Based on the CDR3 plus reference TRBV7-3 and TRBJ2-2, the full variable domain is GAGVSQTPSNKVTEKGKYVELRCDPISGHTALYWYRQSLGQGPEFLIYFQGTGAADDSGLPNDRFFAVRPEGSVSTLKIQRTERGDSAVYLCASSLLRGTIGELFFGEGSRLTVL.

This clone turned up a few times. The chain couples TRBV6-4 to TRBJ2-1; 15 bases are shared with TRBD2. Germline loops: CDR1 MRHNA, CDR2 SNTAGT. J gave up 8 bases and V 8 bases, and 16 bases lay outside the gene matches. The CDR3 contains 18 residues. CDR3 protein: CASSRTSGRAIGVDEQFF. CDR3 in DNA: TGTGCCAGCTCCAGGACTAGCGGGAGGGCCATAGGTGTGGATGAGCAGTTCTTC.

This clone came up a few times. As DNA, the CDR3 is TGCAGCGTTGTACCCAGTCCCCTCTATGGCTACACCTTC. Translation: CSVVPSPLYGYTF. The V call is TRBV29-1, the J call TRBJ1-2; D call uncertain. The CDR3 contains 13 residues. The germline gives CDR1 SQVTM, CDR2 ANQGSEA. The V end lost 4 bases, the J end lost 4 bases, and 13 bases lay between the germline ends.

The chain joins TRBV4-1 to TRBJ2-5; maybe TRBD2 (5 bases). The CDR3 is made up of 14 amino acids. Trimming pared 4 bases from V and 4 bases from J, leaving 13 bases between. Germline V CDR1 and CDR2: MGHRA, YSYEKL. CDR3 nucleotide sequence: TGCGCCAGCAGCCCCCGGACTCTAATAGAGACCCAGTACTTC. The encoded protein is CASSPRTLIETQYF.

V gene TRBV27 combines with J gene TRBJ2-7; 7 nucleotides align to TRBD2. The CDR3 spans 17 residues. Germline CDR1 reads MNHEY; CDR2 reads SMNVEV (reference sequence). V lost 3 bases, J lost 2 bases, and 13 bases stayed unmatched. CDR3 sequence reads: CASSFTRRDSGPYEQYF. CDR3 DNA: TGTGCCAGCAGTTTTACTCGCCGGGATAGCGGGCCCTACGAGCAGTACTTC.

The rearrangement joins TRBV7-8 to TRBJ2-7; 11 bases agree with TRBD1. This CDR3 region has 16 residues. V dropped 5 bases and J dropped 6; count of bases not matched to a gene: 12. Germline V CDR1 and CDR2: SGHVS, FQNEAQ. The CDR3 region is CASSPAIGQGAFEQYF. DNA for the CDR3: TGTGCCAGCAGCCCAGCAATCGGACAGGGGGCCTTCGAGCAGTACTTC. Variable domain in full (rest from reference TRBV7-8 and TRBJ2-7): GAGVSQSPRYKVAKRGQDVALRCDPISGHVSLFWYQQALGQGPEFLTYFQNEAQLDKSGLPSDRFFAERPEGSVSTLKIQRTQQEDSAVYLCASSPAIGQGAFEQYFGPGTRLTVT.

The chain carries TRBV2 and TRBJ2-7, with D perhaps matching TRBD2 (5 bases). Germline assignment: CDR1 SNHLY and CDR2 FYNNEI. CDR3 length: 16 residues. The V and J ends lost 4 bases and 2 bases respectively, with 18 bases between them. The CDR3 bases are TGTGCCAGCAGTGTAAAATCGAGCGGTTCCGCCTACGAGCAGTACTTC. Amino acids: CASSVKSSGSAYEQYF.

V is TRBV7-9 and J is TRBJ2-4; D unclear. Deletions cut 0 bases from V and 0 bases from J, with 12 bases between. Germline lookup yields CDR1 SEHNR and CDR2 FQNEAQ (reference sequence). This CDR3 spans 17 amino acids. CDR3 DNA: TGTGCCAGCAGCTTAGCGTTGGCAAATCTAGCCAAAAACATTCAGTACTTC. Its translation: CASSLALANLAKNIQYF. Drawing the rest from reference TRBV7-9 and TRBJ2-4, the complete variable domain is DTGVSQNPRHKITKRGQNVTFRCDPISEHNRLYWYRQTLGQGPEFLTYFQNEAQLEKSRLLSDRFSAERPKGSFSTLEIQRTEQGDSAMYLCASSLALANLAKNIQYFGAGTRLSVL.

This chain uses TRBV6-5 with TRBJ1-1, with 8 nucleotides matching TRBD1. Trimming took 2 bases from V and 4 from J; bases not matched to a gene: 3. The V gene's germline CDR1 is MNHEY and CDR2 SVGAGI. This CDR3 is 14 amino acids long. CDR3 sequence reads: CASSYDRGGTEAFF. In DNA form, the CDR3 reads TGTGCCAGCAGTTACGACAGGGGCGGCACTGAAGCTTTCTTT.

V usage is TRBV7-3 and J usage is TRBJ1-1; D is ambiguous. Germline V lookup: CDR1 SGHTA, CDR2 FQGTGA. The CDR3 spans 13 residues. Trimming took off 5 bases at V and 5 bases at J, with 12 bases between the two ends. The CDR3: CASSASGRTEAFF. The CDR3 DNA reads as TGTGCCAGCAGCGCATCGGGGAGGACTGAAGCTTTCTTT. The full variable domain, with the rest looked up from reference TRBV7-3 and TRBJ1-1, is GAGVSQTPSNKVTEKGKYVELRCDPISGHTALYWYRQSLGQGPEFLIYFQGTGAADDSGLPNDRFFAVRPEGSVSTLKIQRTERGDSAVYLCASSASGRTEAFFGQGTRLTVV.

The DNA for the CDR3 is TGTGCCAGCAGCAAACAGGGCGTGGGGGAGCTGTTTTTT. Protein: CASSKQGVGELFF. The chain recombines TRBV3-1 (or the pseudogene TRBV3-2) with TRBJ2-2; tentatively, D is TRBD1 (6 bases). The CDR3 is 13 residues long. CDR1 and CDR2 (germline): LGHDT, YNNKEL (reference sequence). With 5 bases removed from V and 8 bases from J, the gap between germline ends came to 12 bases.

The chain joins TRBV28 to TRBJ2-4, with D possibly being TRBD2 (6 bases). CDR1 and CDR2 (germline): MDHEN, SYDVKM. The CDR3 has 16 residues. V lost 2 bases and J 1 base, leaving 12 bases between the germline ends. The DNA of the CDR3 is TGTGCCAGCAGTTTACGCGGGGAGCGGGCCAAAAACATTCAGTACTTC. This sequence encodes CASSLRGERAKNIQYF.